The next 32 T cell receptor beta chains were all read from a single sample in a study of blood T cell repertoires in COVID-19 (dated by TCRdb to between 2020 and 2021). Library preparation used the immunoSEQ multiplex PCR assay. Sourced from immuneACCESS, this table was stored by TCRdb with only in-frame sequences that have V and J called. A share of the clones is absent; for the studies checked, an unresolved V gene accounts for under half, and the remainder has no known explanation. The sample profile shows approximately 490,000 clones; approximately 90% of them were found once. Around 8% of the sample is in the top ten clones. Sequencing was performed on PBMCs or T cells enriched from blood (not recorded which). All receptors come from a woman in her sixties who had recovered from COVID-19.

The genes are TRBV2 and TRBJ1-6; TRBD1 agrees at 11 bases. The V gene end was trimmed by 9 bases and the J gene end by 6 bases; junction bases not matched to a gene: 7. Germline CDR1 and CDR2: SNHLY and FYNNEI. This CDR3 contains 15 residues. The CDR3 sequence: CASHRTGGSNSPLHF. CDR3 DNA: TGTGCCAGTCATAGGACAGGGGGCAGTAATTCACCCCTCCACTTT.

The sample holds one count of this clone. The chain combines TRBV9 with TRBJ2-3; D gene uncertain. The ends were cut back, 0 bases at V and 4 bases at J, with 12 bases in the middle. The V gene's germline CDR1 is SGDLS and CDR2 YYNGEE. The CDR3 is 15 residues long. CDR3 in amino acids: CASSVVRLRSDTQYF. The CDR3 DNA is TGTGCCAGCAGCGTAGTGCGGTTGAGGTCAGATACGCAGTATTTT.

The V and J genes are TRBV5-1 and TRBJ2-3; possible D gene TRBD2, 6 bases. V lost 4 bases, J lost 2 bases, and 14 bases lay in between. The length of the CDR3 is 15 residues. Germline V gene lookup returns CDR1 SGHRS and CDR2 YFSETQ. The CDR3 coding sequence is TGCGCCAGCAGCCGGGACTTTCTCGCCACAGATACGCAGTATTTT. Residues: CASSRDFLATDTQYF.

This chain links TRBV27 with TRBJ2-7, with 9 nucleotides matching TRBD1. This CDR3 region has 15 residues. Germline V gene data show CDR1 as MNHEY and CDR2 as SMNVEV (reference sequence). The V segment lost 5 bases and the J segment 5 bases; nucleotides outside the gene matches: 10. CDR3 DNA sequence: TGTGCCAGCAGTCCGGGGGGACAGGGTAAGGACGAGCAGTACGTC. Residues: CASSPGGQGKDEQYV.

The table lists this clone with a few counts. One end of the junction fails to match germline, which may point to a read error. This chain joins TRBV5-8 and TRBJ2-4, with TRBD1 matching 7 bases. In germline, CDR1 is SGHTS, CDR2 YDEGEE. CDR3 length: 14 residues. The CDR3 DNA reads TGTGCCAGCAGACCCGGGACAGCCGAAAACATTCAGTACTTC. Encoded protein: CASRPGTAENIQYF.

The chain combines TRBV6-1 with TRBJ1-1; D perhaps matches TRBD1 (5 bases). Germline V gives CDR1 MNHNS, CDR2 SASEGT. The V end lost 0 bases, the J end lost 0 bases, and 20 bases lay between the germline ends. This CDR3 region has 19 residues. This CDR3 reads CASSEALPGEYRMNTEAFF. For the CDR3, the DNA is TGTGCCAGCAGTGAAGCACTGCCGGGGGAATATCGAATGAACACTGAAGCTTTCTTT.

V gene TRBV2 combines with J gene TRBJ2-4, with no clear D. V was pared by 7 bases and J by 0 bases, with 13 bases between. CDR1 and CDR2 (germline): SNHLY, FYNNEI. The CDR3 loop spans 15 amino acids. For the CDR3, the DNA is TGTGCCAGCAAGACTTCCTCGCTAGCCAAAAACATTCAGTACTTC. Amino acids: CASKTSSLAKNIQYF.

V usage is TRBV5-1 and J usage is TRBJ2-2; 10 bases map to TRBD2. V gave up 0 bases and J gave up 5 bases; unmatched junction bases: 4. The CDR3 is 16 residues long. Germline CDR1 reads SGHRS; CDR2 reads YFSETQ. The CDR3 loop reads CASSLEGLARTGELFF. The CDR3 nucleotides read TGCGCCAGCAGCTTGGAGGGACTAGCGCGGACCGGGGAGCTGTTTTTT.

The V gene is TRBV6-5, the J gene TRBJ1-1, with D possibly being TRBD1 (6 bases). Trimming cost V 6 bases and J 0 bases, with 11 bases left between them. Germline CDR1 reads MNHEY; CDR2 reads SVGAGI. This CDR3 comprises 14 residues. The chain's CDR3 is CASRKGDVNTEAFF. CDR3 nucleotide sequence: TGTGCCAGCAGAAAGGGGGATGTGAACACTGAAGCTTTCTTT.

The genes are TRBV23-1 and TRBJ2-7; 9 bases are a match to TRBD1. TRBV23-1 is classed as an ORF, of uncertain function. The CDR3 totals 16 residues. V gave up 4 bases and J gave up 0 bases; unmatched junction bases: 7. CDR3: CASSPGGQGISYEQYV. The CDR3 DNA reads as TGCGCCAGCAGTCCGGGGGGACAGGGAATCTCCTACGAGCAGTACGTC.

This sequence joins TRBV5-1 and TRBJ2-1; 7 bases are a match to TRBD1. Trimming cost V 4 bases and J 10 bases; bases outside gene matches: 5. Germline V gives CDR1 SGHRS, CDR2 YFSETQ. The length of the CDR3 is 12 residues. This chain's CDR3 is CASSRDSPEQFF. The CDR3, as DNA: TGCGCCAGCAGCCGGGACAGCCCGGAGCAGTTCTTC.

This chain uses TRBV28 with TRBJ2-2, with TRBD1 matching 9 bases. This CDR3 comprises 13 residues. Germline V gene lookup returns CDR1 MDHEN and CDR2 SYDVKM. Trimming at V came to 7 bases and at J to 6 bases, leaving 3 bases not matched to a gene. The CDR3 loop reads CASIRQGAGELFF. CDR3 DNA sequence: TGTGCCAGCATACGACAGGGGGCCGGGGAGCTGTTTTTT.

V gene TRBV24-1 combines with J gene TRBJ2-2; D is perhaps TRBD2 (5 bases). Trimming shortened V by 5 bases and J by 6 bases, and 18 bases separated the two germline ends. This CDR3 has 16 residues. Germline assignment: CDR1 KGHDR and CDR2 SFDVKD. CDR3 amino acids: CATSGQLANPSGELFF. The CDR3 DNA sequence: TGTGCCACCAGTGGCCAGCTAGCAAATCCCTCCGGGGAGCTGTTTTTT.

The chain uses TRBV4-1 and TRBJ2-1; D is ambiguous. Germline V gene sequence: CDR1 MGHRA, CDR2 YSYEKL. CDR3 size: 14 residues. Trimming stripped 1 base from V and 6 bases from J, with 10 bases between. CDR3 loop: CASSQVGRFNEQFF. In nucleotides, the CDR3 is TGCGCCAGCAGCCAAGTCGGCAGGTTCAATGAGCAGTTCTTC.

This chain joins TRBV7-2 and TRBJ2-1, with D maybe TRBD1 (6 bases). There are 15 residues in the CDR3. Trimming stripped 5 bases from V and 2 bases from J, with 13 bases between. Germline V gene data show CDR1 as SGHTA and CDR2 as FQGNSA. The CDR3 loop reads CASSEQGRPYNEQFF. DNA of the CDR3: TGTGCCAGCAGCGAGCAGGGGAGACCCTACAATGAGCAGTTCTTC.

This clone has more than one count but fewer than ten. This sequence joins TRBV27 and TRBJ1-4; 7 bases are a match to TRBD1. The CDR3 covers 17 residues. The trim removed 4 bases at V and 4 bases at J, leaving 12 bases unmatched. Germline V gene lookup returns CDR1 MNHEY and CDR2 SMNVEV (reference sequence). The CDR3, as DNA: TGTGCCAGCAGTTCGCCATTGACAGGGCGGGGTAATGAAAAACTGTTTTTT. Translating it yields CASSSPLTGRGNEKLFF.

This chain connects TRBV5-5 to TRBJ2-1; tentatively, D is TRBD1 (6 bases). The germline V gene encodes CDR1 SGHKS and CDR2 YYEKEE (reference sequence). Trimming cost V 2 bases and J 4 bases, with 10 bases left between them. The CDR3 runs 14 residues. Written as DNA, the CDR3 is TGTGCCAGCAGCTTAGGGGGAGCATACAATGAGCAGTTCTTC. It encodes CASSLGGAYNEQFF.

For the CDR3, the DNA is TGTGCCAGCAGAAATGGACAGAGCTCCTATAATTCACCCCTCCACTTT. It codes for CASRNGQSSYNSPLHF. The chain combines TRBV7-8 with TRBJ1-6, with D perhaps TRBD1 (6 bases). V was trimmed by 6 bases and J by 0 bases, leaving 12 bases between them. The germline V gene has CDR1 SGHVS and CDR2 FQNEAQ. The CDR3 has 16 amino acids.

This clone was picked up one time. Other DNA sequences in this sample translate to the same CDR3. The chain employs TRBV6-1 and TRBJ1-2; 7 bases are a match to TRBD1. V shed 3 bases and J 4 bases; nucleotides not matched to a gene: 2. Germline loops: CDR1 MNHNS, CDR2 SASEGT. The CDR3 runs 13 residues. CDR3 in DNA: TGTGCCAGCAGTGAGACAGGGACCTATGGCTACACCTTC. It translates to CASSETGTYGYTF.

Regarding this clone: The same CDR3 can be traced to other DNA sequences in this sample. The rearrangement uses TRBV15 and TRBJ1-1; D call uncertain. V was cut by 0 bases and J by 1 base, with 3 bases left in between. Germline values: CDR1 LNHNV, CDR2 YYDKDF (reference sequence). This CDR3 comprises 13 residues. The CDR3 DNA sequence: TGTGCCACCAGCAGAGATCGGAACACTGAAGCTTTCTTT. Amino acids: CATSRDRNTEAFF.

This chain joins TRBV4-2 and TRBJ2-3; D remains ambiguous. Trimming took 0 bases from V and 1 from J, leaving 11 bases between them. This CDR3 comprises 16 residues. Germline V CDR1 and CDR2: LGHNA, YNFKEQ. In DNA, the CDR3 is TGTGCCAGCAGCCAAGAACCCGCCAGTGGCACAGATACGCAGTATTTT. Its translation is CASSQEPASGTDTQYF.

The J gene is TRBJ2-7, the V gene TRBV21-1; TRBD1 was called by the table and not checked on the DNA. TRBV21-1 is a documented pseudogene. This CDR3 is built from 14 residues. This CDR3 reads CASSTGQGRHEQYF. The CDR3 region has the DNA TGTGCCAGCAGCACAGGACAGGGTCGGCACGAGCAGTACTTC.

This clone has only one observation. The chain carries TRBV11-2 and TRBJ1-1, with 9 positions matching TRBD1. Germline loops: CDR1 SGHAT, CDR2 FQNNGV. V dropped 6 bases and J dropped 3; count of bases not matched to a gene: 2. The CDR3 has 13 amino acids. CDR3 residues: CASRQGADTEAFF. Here the CDR3 DNA reads TGTGCCAGCAGACAGGGGGCGGACACTGAAGCTTTCTTT.

This clone was detected only once. The chain is built from TRBV19 and TRBJ1-1; TRBD1 matches at 7 bases. The length of the CDR3 is 13 residues. Germline-derived CDR1 and CDR2 are LNHDA and SQIVND (reference sequence). Germline trimming cut 10 bases from V and 4 bases from J; bases unmatched to any gene: 9. The CDR3 here is CAILNRGGTEAFF. The CDR3 DNA reads as TGTGCCATCCTCAACAGGGGAGGCACTGAAGCTTTCTTT.

The chain is built from TRBV19 and TRBJ1-5; 8 bases are shared with TRBD1. The CDR3 is made up of 15 amino acids. Losses at the gene ends were 6 bases for V and 3 bases for J; bases not matched to a gene: 7. CDR1 and CDR2 (germline): LNHDA, SQIVND (reference sequence). The CDR3: CASSPADRDNQPQHF. CDR3 nucleotides: TGTGCCAGTAGCCCAGCGGACAGGGACAATCAGCCCCAGCATTTT.

The V call is TRBV29-1, the J call TRBJ1-1, with no clear D. CDR1 is SQVTM and CDR2 is ANQGSEA in the germline V gene. V was trimmed by 5 bases and J by 10 bases, leaving 11 bases between them. The length of the CDR3 is 10 residues. Here the CDR3 DNA reads TGCAGCGTTTCACGGGAAACAGCTTTCTTT. Translation: CSVSRETAFF.

This clone appeared a single time. The rearrangement joins TRBV19 to TRBJ2-2, with TRBD1 as a possible D gene (6 bases). The CDR3 runs to 14 residues. Trimming took off 9 bases at V and 5 bases at J, with 16 bases between the two ends. The germline V gene encodes CDR1 LNHDA and CDR2 SQIVND (reference sequence). CDR3 nucleotide sequence: TGTGCCAGCCGAGAACAGGGTGGGACCGGGGAGCTGTTTTTT. Its translation: CASREQGGTGELFF.

The rearrangement joins TRBV9 to TRBJ1-1; D uncertain. CDR1 is SGDLS, CDR2 YYNGEE, per germline. The V end was cut by 4 bases, the J end by 0 bases, with 10 bases between. The CDR3 runs to 14 residues. The CDR3 nucleotides are TGTGCCAGCAGCTGGGGAGGGTTGAACACTGAAGCTTTCTTT. Amino acids: CASSWGGLNTEAFF.

This chain joins TRBV2 and TRBJ2-7; 11 nucleotides match TRBD2. Germline V lookup: CDR1 SNHLY, CDR2 FYNNEI. With V trimmed by 6 bases and J by 4 bases, 5 bases remained unmatched. This CDR3 is built from 14 residues. CDR3 sequence: CASSTTSGGYEQYV. The CDR3, as DNA: TGTGCCAGCAGCACAACTAGCGGGGGTTACGAGCAGTACGTC.

The rearrangement joins TRBV2 to TRBJ2-3; 9 bases agree with TRBD2. V lost 5 bases and J lost 5; bases outside the gene matches: 8. The CDR3 totals 15 residues. Germline values: CDR1 SNHLY, CDR2 FYNNEI. Here the CDR3 reads CASSRAGGKGDTQYF. In nucleotides, the CDR3 is TGTGCCAGCAGTCGAGCGGGGGGCAAGGGAGATACGCAGTATTTT.

The rearrangement joins TRBV6-6 to TRBJ1-5; 7 bases match TRBD1. This CDR3 comprises 16 residues. Germline trimming cut 6 bases from V and 0 bases from J; bases unmatched to any gene: 8. Germline-derived CDR1 and CDR2 are MNHNY and SVGAGI (reference sequence). The CDR3 is CASSSDRAYSNQPQHF. CDR3 bases: TGTGCCAGCAGCTCAGACAGGGCCTATAGCAATCAGCCCCAGCATTTT.

The rearrangement links TRBV30 to TRBJ2-1; 10 positions agree with TRBD1. With V trimmed by 2 bases and J by 3 bases, 7 bases remained unmatched. The CDR3 runs to 16 residues. Germline values: CDR1 GTSNPN, CDR2 SVGIG (reference sequence). CDR3 region: CAWSRGGDRGYNEQFF. The CDR3 coding sequence is TGTGCCTGGAGTCGGGGCGGGGACAGGGGCTACAATGAGCAGTTCTTC.